Following are 10 T cell receptor beta chains from one sample sequenced in a study of CD8+ T cells in alopecia areata. Extraction of RNA preceded its reverse transcription into cDNA, which served as the sequencing template. Measured with immunoSEQ multiplex PCR; TCRdb has only the in-frame clones, and not every one. The sample contains 250,000 to 350,000 clones, 60% of which appear only once. As to treatment: oral pan-JAK inhibitor, 5-10 mg twice daily. Sequenced material: CD4+ T cells sorted from blood, taken at roughly week 52, from a patient treated with tofacitinib. The receptors derive from a human donor with alopecia areata.

The J gene is TRBJ2-3, the V gene TRBV4-3, with D perhaps TRBD2 (5 bases). Germline V gives CDR1 LGHNA, CDR2 YSLEER. V lost 4 bases and J 0 bases, leaving 11 bases between the germline ends. CDR3 length: 15 amino acids. CDR3 coding DNA: TGCGCCAGCAGCCCCGAAGCGGTTAGCACAGATACGCAGTATTTT. Amino acid sequence: CASSPEAVSTDTQYF.

DNA for the CDR3: TGTGCCAGCAGCTTGGGGTGGACTAGCGGGGGCCGCCAAGAGACCCAGTACTTC. Translating gives CASSLGWTSGGRQETQYF. The V and J genes are TRBV5-4 and TRBJ2-5, with 13 bases identical to TRBD2. This CDR3 region has 18 residues. The V gene end was trimmed by 0 bases and the J gene end by 1 base; junction bases not matched to a gene: 6. Per germline, CDR1 SGHNT and CDR2 YYREEE (reference sequence).

This rearrangement joins TRBV15 to TRBJ2-2; D gene uncertain. CDR3 length: 14 amino acids. Trimming pared 6 bases from V and 7 bases from J, leaving 15 bases between. CDR1 is LNHNV, CDR2 YYDKDF, per germline (reference sequence). The CDR3 sequence: CATSNNLVGGELFF. In nucleotides, the CDR3 is TGTGCCACCAGTAACAATCTGGTCGGCGGGGAGCTGTTTTTT.

This chain's CDR3 is CASSPLGPVYEQYF. The CDR3, as DNA: TGCGCCAGCAGTCCGCTCGGGCCAGTCTACGAGCAGTACTTC. The rearrangement uses TRBV5-1 and TRBJ2-7; D gene uncertain. CDR3 length: 14 amino acids. CDR1 and CDR2 (germline): SGHRS, YFSETQ. Between the trimmed V and J ends, which lost 5 bases and 3 bases, there was a span of 15 bases.

This clone showed up just a few times. This chain connects TRBV10-3 to TRBJ2-7, with TRBD1 matching 11 bases. This CDR3 has 12 amino acids. From germline, CDR1 is ENHRY and CDR2 SYGVKD. Losses at the gene ends were 11 bases for V and 7 bases for J; bases not matched to a gene: 7. The CDR3 loop is CAVGQGALEQYF. DNA of the CDR3: TGTGCCGTCGGACAGGGGGCGCTTGAGCAGTACTTC.

The chain couples TRBV30 to TRBJ2-1; D gene uncertain. Germline V gene data show CDR1 as GTSNPN and CDR2 as SVGIG (reference sequence). This CDR3 comprises 10 residues. V gave up 0 bases and J gave up 9 bases, with 3 bases separating them. The CDR3 protein is CAWSVLEQFF. The CDR3 DNA reads TGTGCCTGGAGTGTCCTTGAGCAGTTCTTC.

This chain uses TRBV7-9 with TRBJ2-1, with D uncertain. Germline V gene data show CDR1 as SEHNR and CDR2 as FQNEAQ (reference sequence). Trimming left V 6 bases short and J 7 bases short, with 7 bases between. CDR3 length: 11 residues. This CDR3 reads CASRLGNEQFF. Here the CDR3 DNA reads TGTGCCAGCAGGCTCGGGAATGAGCAGTTCTTC.

In this sample, this clone turned up a few times. CDR3 protein: CSVATVEAFF. The CDR3 bases are TGCAGCGTTGCCACAGTGGAAGCTTTCTTT. The chain recombines TRBV29-1 with TRBJ1-1, with D hard to call. Per the germline V gene, CDR1 is SQVTM and CDR2 is ANQGSEA. The CDR3 is made up of 10 amino acids. V was trimmed by 4 bases and J by 8 bases, leaving 8 bases between them.

This clone has a handful of counts. The chain employs TRBV6-5 and TRBJ2-3; D unclear. Germline V gene lookup returns CDR1 MNHEY and CDR2 SVGAGI. Trimming shortened V by 2 bases and J by 6 bases, and 12 bases separated the two germline ends. The CDR3 is 14 residues long. The DNA of the CDR3 is TGTGCCAGCAGTTACGTGGCAGGCTCCGATACGCAGTATTTT. Translated: CASSYVAGSDTQYF.

On this clone itself: The sample has other DNA sequences that encode this CDR3 too. V is TRBV20-1 and J is TRBJ1-2; no reliable D call. Germline loops: CDR1 DFQATT, CDR2 SNEGSKA (reference sequence). The V and J ends lost 3 bases and 7 bases respectively, with 6 bases between them. The CDR3 is 10 residues long. The CDR3 reads CSAREGGYTF. The CDR3 bases are TGCAGTGCTAGGGAGGGTGGCTACACCTTC.